These T cell receptor beta chains were read from a single sample in a study of T cell changes during pregnancy in multiple sclerosis. Method: immunoSEQ multiplex PCR; TCRdb's copy keeps in-frame clones and lacks some. The sample lists around 88,000 clones, around 94% seen once, with 2% to 3% in the top ten. The sample in question was peripheral blood, obtained in the first trimester of pregnancy. The receptors were gathered from a female donor with multiple sclerosis, enrolled in a pregnancy study. Each CDR3 is given with its conserved first and last residue. Each record gives: V gene, D gene, J gene, clone size, CDR3 DNA, CDR3 protein. D genes are given only for firm matches. The size field is filled for only some rows; it gives once, few, many or a size class.

V: TRBV7-2; D: TRBD2; J: TRBJ2-7; size: -; DNA: TGTGCCAGCAGCTTTACCTCTAGCGGGAGCTCCTACGAGCAGTACTTC; CDR3: CASSFTSSGSSYEQYF
V: TRBV30; D: -; J: TRBJ1-5; size: once; DNA: TGTGCCTGGAGTGCGGCGGGCCTCAATCAGCCCCAGCATTTT; CDR3: CAWSAAGLNQPQHF
V: TRBV4-2; D: -; J: TRBJ1-3; size: -; DNA: TGTGCCAGCAGCCAAGCACCGGGCAGGGCGTTCTCCTCTGGAAACACCATATATTTT; CDR3: CASSQAPGRAFSSGNTIYF
V: TRBV6-4; D: -; J: TRBJ2-1; size: once; DNA: TGTGCCAGCAGTGTGAGGACGGGAGTTTCCTACAATGAGCAGTTCTTC; CDR3: CASSVRTGVSYNEQFF
V: TRBV7-4; D: -; J: TRBJ2-2; size: -; DNA: TGTGCCAGCAGCTTAGGGACTGAGCCCAATACCGGGGAGCTGTTTTTT; CDR3: CASSLGTEPNTGELFF
V: TRBV4-1; D: TRBD2; J: TRBJ2-5; size: -; DNA: TGCGCCAGCAGCCAAGGCGCTAGCGGGTCTTTCCAAGAGACCCAGTACTTC; CDR3: CASSQGASGSFQETQYF
V: TRBV18; D: -; J: TRBJ2-2; size: -; DNA: TGTGCCAGCTCATCCGGGAGCGACACCGGGGAGCTGTTTTTT; CDR3: CASSSGSDTGELFF
V: TRBV19; D: TRBD1; J: TRBJ1-2; size: -; DNA: TGTGCCAGTAGTCCAGGGACAGGGCCTTCCTATGGCTACACCTTC; CDR3: CASSPGTGPSYGYTF
V: TRBV29-1; D: -; J: TRBJ2-7; size: -; DNA: TGCAGCGTTTCGGGGGTGAGGCAGTACTTC; CDR3: CSVSGVRQYF
V: TRBV7-2; D: -; J: TRBJ2-3; size: -; DNA: TGTGCCAGCAGCTTAGATGGGAGAGCAGATACGCAGTATTTT; CDR3: CASSLDGRADTQYF
V: TRBV9; D: TRBD1; J: TRBJ2-2; size: -; DNA: TGTGCCAGCAGCCCCGGGGACAGGGTAACGAACACCGGGGAGCTGTTTTTT; CDR3: CASSPGDRVTNTGELFF
V: TRBV5-1; D: -; J: TRBJ1-3; size: once; DNA: TGCGCCAGCAGCTCAGGGGAATCTGGAAACACCATATATTTT; CDR3: CASSSGESGNTIYF
V: TRBV28; D: TRBD1; J: TRBJ1-4; size: -; DNA: TGTGCCAGCAGACGGACAGGGAATGAAAAACTGTTTTTT; CDR3: CASRRTGNEKLFF
V: TRBV7-6; D: -; J: TRBJ2-4; size: -; DNA: TGTGCCAGCAGCTTAGAGGCCTCCAGAGGCATTCAGTACTTC; CDR3: CASSLEASRGIQYF
V: TRBV13; D: TRBD1; J: TRBJ2-7; size: -; DNA: TGTGCCAGCAGCTTAGGCACAGGGGGCCAAGAGCAGTACTTC; CDR3: CASSLGTGGQEQYF
V: TRBV4-2; D: -; J: TRBJ2-7; size: -; DNA: TGTGCCAGCAGCCAAGATTTTTCAGCTGGGAGTTCCCTCGAGCAGTACTTC; CDR3: CASSQDFSAGSSLEQYF
V: TRBV25-1; D: TRBD1; J: TRBJ2-3; size: -; DNA: TGTGCCAGCAGTGTCCAGGGGGCACGGGTGACGGATACGCAGTATTTT; CDR3: CASSVQGARVTDTQYF
V: TRBV28; D: -; J: TRBJ2-2; size: -; DNA: TGTGCCAGCAGTTTAGGTGACTCCCCGGTTGCCGGGGAGCTGTTTTTT; CDR3: CASSLGDSPVAGELFF
V: TRBV5-4; D: TRBD1; J: TRBJ2-7; size: -; DNA: TGTGCCAGCAGCTTGGGGGGACAGGCTATCTACGAGCAGTACTTC; CDR3: CASSLGGQAIYEQYF
V: TRBV28; D: -; J: TRBJ2-7; size: -; DNA: TGTGCCAGCAGTTTCAGGGACGAGCAGTACTTC; CDR3: CASSFRDEQYF
V: TRBV2; D: -; J: TRBJ2-2; size: -; DNA: TGTGCCAGCAGATGGGGGAGGATGAACACCGGGGAGCTGTTTTTT; CDR3: CASRWGRMNTGELFF
V: TRBV11-3; D: TRBD2; J: TRBJ2-3; size: -; DNA: TGTGCCAGCAGCTTACGACCACTAGCGGGAGATACGCAGTATTTT; CDR3: CASSLRPLAGDTQYF
V: TRBV5-4; D: -; J: TRBJ2-3; size: -; DNA: TGTGCCAGCAGCTTGGCGACTAGATTTGGCACAGATACGCAGTATTTT; CDR3: CASSLATRFGTDTQYF
V: TRBV4-3; D: TRBD1; J: TRBJ2-1; size: -; DNA: TGCGCCAGCAGCCAAGAGCAGGGGGTTGGGAATGAGCAGTTCTTC; CDR3: CASSQEQGVGNEQFF
V: TRBV19; D: TRBD1; J: TRBJ2-2; size: -; DNA: TGTGCCAGTAGTTACCGGGACAGGGGGCGGACCGGGGAGCTGTTTTTT; CDR3: CASSYRDRGRTGELFF
V: TRBV5-1; D: -; J: TRBJ2-7; size: -; DNA: TGCGCCAGCAGCTTTGGGCCGACCTACGAGCAGTACTTC; CDR3: CASSFGPTYEQYF
V: TRBV25-1; D: TRBD1; J: TRBJ1-2; size: -; DNA: TGTGCCAGCAGTTACAGGGGCAACTATGGCTACACCTTC; CDR3: CASSYRGNYGYTF
V: TRBV25-1; D: -; J: TRBJ2-5; size: -; DNA: TGTGCCAGCAGTGAAACAGGGTGGGAGACCCAGTACTTC; CDR3: CASSETGWETQYF
V: TRBV18; D: TRBD2; J: TRBJ2-1; size: once; DNA: TGTGCCACGGGCCCCCTCCCCCCTAGCGGGAGGACCAATGAGCAGTTCTTC; CDR3: CATGPLPPSGRTNEQFF
V: TRBV28; D: -; J: TRBJ2-5; size: -; DNA: TGTGCCAGCAGCCCCGGGAGAGGATGGAGTGAGACCCAGTACTTC; CDR3: CASSPGRGWSETQYF
V: TRBV7-2; D: -; J: TRBJ1-2; size: -; DNA: TGTGCCAGCAGCCACGCCGGGACAAGACGGGATGGCTACACCTTC; CDR3: CASSHAGTRRDGYTF
V: TRBV13; D: -; J: TRBJ2-7; size: -; DNA: TGTGCCAGCAGCCCCCGGGAAAAACCCTACGAGCAGTACTTC; CDR3: CASSPREKPYEQYF
V: TRBV29-1; D: -; J: TRBJ2-3; size: -; DNA: TGCAGCGTCGCCGAGGTGATAGCGACTCGTAGCACAGATACGCAGTATTTT; CDR3: CSVAEVIATRSTDTQYF
V: TRBV19; D: -; J: TRBJ2-7; size: -; DNA: TGTGCCAGTAGTATAGGTTGGAGCTCCTACGAGCAGTACTTC; CDR3: CASSIGWSSYEQYF
V: TRBV10-3; D: -; J: TRBJ2-7; size: -; DNA: TGTGCCATCAGTACGGGCCAGGGTAGCAACGAGCAGTACTTC; CDR3: CAISTGQGSNEQYF
V: TRBV6-5; D: -; J: TRBJ2-7; size: -; DNA: TGTGCCAGCAGGGAACATTCCACAGGTCTCTACGAGCAGTACTTC; CDR3: CASREHSTGLYEQYF
V: TRBV6-1; D: TRBD2; J: TRBJ2-2; size: -; DNA: TGTGCCAGCAGTGCCCTAGCGGGGGGTAAAGGCGGCGGGGAGCTGTTTTTT; CDR3: CASSALAGGKGGGELFF
V: TRBV19; D: TRBD1; J: TRBJ2-2; size: -; DNA: TGTGCCAGTATTGGGGACAGGGATAACACCGGGGAGCTGTTTTTT; CDR3: CASIGDRDNTGELFF
V: TRBV5-1; D: -; J: TRBJ2-7; size: -; DNA: TGCGCCAGCAGCCCTAACCCAGGGCCCTACGAGCAGTACTTC; CDR3: CASSPNPGPYEQYF
V: TRBV5-4; D: -; J: TRBJ1-1; size: -; DNA: TGTGCCAGCAGCACCGAGCCCCATCAGAACACTGAAGCTTTCTTT; CDR3: CASSTEPHQNTEAFF
V: TRBV11-2; D: -; J: TRBJ1-1; size: -; DNA: TGTGCCAGCAGCGAGCGACAGGTGGGAAGGTCAGCTTTCTTT; CDR3: CASSERQVGRSAFF
V: TRBV9; D: TRBD2; J: TRBJ2-3; size: -; DNA: TGTGCCAGCAGCGTGGGGCCGGGCTTTAGCGGGAGGGTAGCAGATACGCAGTATTTT; CDR3: CASSVGPGFSGRVADTQYF
V: TRBV5-4; D: -; J: TRBJ1-5; size: -; DNA: TGTGCCAGCAGCTTGGACAGGGGCAATCAGCCCCAGCATTTT; CDR3: CASSLDRGNQPQHF
V: TRBV29-1; D: -; J: TRBJ1-2; size: once; DNA: TGCAGCGTTGCGGCGGACTATGGCTACACCTTC; CDR3: CSVAADYGYTF
V: TRBV7-6; D: TRBD2; J: TRBJ2-7; size: -; DNA: TGTGCCAGCAGCTCGGGACTAGGGCTGGGCGAGCAGTACTTC; CDR3: CASSSGLGLGEQYF
V: TRBV19; D: -; J: TRBJ2-4; size: once; DNA: TGTGCCAGTAATGGGCAGGGCTCAAACATTCAGTACTTC; CDR3: CASNGQGSNIQYF
V: TRBV21-1; D: -; J: TRBJ2-7; size: -; DNA: TGTGCCAGAAGGACTAGCGGGACTTCCTACGAGCAGTACTTC; CDR3: CARRTSGTSYEQYF
V: TRBV4-3; D: -; J: TRBJ1-4; size: once; DNA: TGCGCCAGCAGCCGACGGGGGTTCATGAATGAAAAACTGTTTTTT; CDR3: CASSRRGFMNEKLFF
V: TRBV19; D: TRBD2; J: TRBJ2-1; size: -; DNA: TGTGCCAGTACCACCGGACTAGCCTACAATGAGCAGTTCTTC; CDR3: CASTTGLAYNEQFF
V: TRBV27; D: TRBD1; J: TRBJ2-6; size: -; DNA: TGTGCCAGCAGCCTGACAGGGGTTGGGGCCAACGTCCTGACTTTC; CDR3: CASSLTGVGANVLTF
V: TRBV5-1; D: TRBD2; J: TRBJ2-2; size: -; DNA: TGCGCCAGCAGCTTTGGACTAGCGGGAGCTTTGAACACCGGGGAGCTGTTTTTT; CDR3: CASSFGLAGALNTGELFF